Presented here are 26 T cell receptor beta chains from one specimen sequenced in a study of T cell responses to AZD1222 COVID-19 vaccine. The table came from immunoSEQ multiplex PCR; TCRdb's copy has only in-frame clones and leaves some out. The table lists 95,000 to 150,000 clones, over 75% of them singletons. The sample consisted of peripheral blood, taken on day 0 of AZD1222 vaccination. Every receptor here comes from an adult in good health.

The chain employs TRBV7-6 and TRBJ1-4; D is unclear. The CDR3 totals 16 residues. Germline values: CDR1 SGHVS, CDR2 FNYEAQ. V gave up 4 bases and J gave up 0 bases, with 12 bases separating them. The CDR3 sequence: CASSSLRGATNEKLFF. CDR3 sequence (DNA): TGTGCCAGCAGCTCCCTCCGTGGGGCAACTAATGAAAAACTGTTTTTT.

The rearrangement joins TRBV9 to TRBJ2-7, with 8 bases matching TRBD2. Germline assignment: CDR1 SGDLS and CDR2 YYNGEE. Germline trimming cut 4 bases from V and 2 bases from J; bases unmatched to any gene: 5. CDR3 length: 14 amino acids. CDR3: CASSPGGGTYEQYF. The CDR3 coding sequence is TGTGCCAGCAGCCCGGGGGGGGGCACCTACGAGCAGTACTTC.

The gene calls are TRBV4-1 and TRBJ2-7, with 10 nucleotides matching TRBD2. This CDR3 spans 15 amino acids. Germline loops: CDR1 MGHRA, CDR2 YSYEKL. V shed 4 bases and J 3 bases; nucleotides not matched to a gene: 6. CDR3 sequence reads: CASSLLAGDVYEQYF. DNA for the CDR3: TGCGCCAGCAGCCTTCTAGCGGGAGATGTCTACGAGCAGTACTTC.

The chain combines TRBV6-6 with TRBJ1-5; TRBD1 matches 8 bases. The V and J ends lost 2 bases and 6 bases, in that order; junction bases with no gene match: 9. The CDR3 runs to 16 residues. Germline values: CDR1 MNHNY, CDR2 SVGAGI (reference sequence). This CDR3 reads CASSYTTGTGGQPQHF. CDR3 bases: TGTGCCAGCAGTTACACAACGGGGACAGGCGGTCAGCCCCAGCATTTT.

The genes are TRBV6-5 and TRBJ2-7; tentatively, D is TRBD1 (7 bases). The germline CDR1 and CDR2 sequences are MNHEY and SVGAGI. This CDR3 is built from 14 residues. V dropped 8 bases and J dropped 2 bases, with 16 bases sitting between them. CDR3 amino acids: CASCGTASTYEQYF. The CDR3 coding sequence is TGTGCCAGCTGCGGGACAGCCTCCACCTACGAGCAGTACTTC.

V usage is TRBV30 and J usage is TRBJ2-2; D may match TRBD1 or TRBD2 (5 bases each). This CDR3 has 14 residues. Germline V gene lookup returns CDR1 GTSNPN and CDR2 SVGIG (reference sequence). V was cut by 2 bases and J by 7 bases, with 14 bases left in between. This chain's CDR3 is CAWSLRGDGGELFF. Here the CDR3 DNA reads TGTGCCTGGAGTCTCCGAGGGGATGGCGGGGAGCTGTTTTTT. The full variable domain, with the rest looked up from reference TRBV30 and TRBJ2-2, is SQTIHQWPATLVQPVGSPLSLECTVEGTSNPNLYWYRQAAGRGLQLLFYSVGIGQISSEVPQNLSASRPQDRQFILSSKKLLLSDSGFYLCAWSLRGDGGELFFGEGSRLTVL.

This sequence joins TRBV27 and TRBJ2-1; weak D call: TRBD1 (6 bases). V was pared by 3 bases and J by 1 base, with 7 bases between. Germline assignment: CDR1 MNHEY and CDR2 SMNVEV (reference sequence). The CDR3 runs 14 residues. CDR3 residues: CASSLDRSYNEQFF. The CDR3 DNA follows: TGTGCCAGCAGTTTGGACAGATCCTACAATGAGCAGTTCTTC.

V is TRBV7-2 and J is TRBJ2-1; D perhaps matches TRBD2 (6 bases). The germline V gene encodes CDR1 SGHTA and CDR2 FQGNSA. Between the trimmed V and J ends, which lost 4 bases and 8 bases, there was a span of 12 bases. The CDR3 length is 13 residues. CDR3 protein: CASSSQSGDEQFF. CDR3 DNA: TGTGCCAGCAGCTCACAATCGGGGGATGAGCAGTTCTTC.

The rearrangement uses TRBV30 and TRBJ1-4; D gene ambiguous. The CDR3 consists of 13 residues. Germline CDR1 and CDR2: GTSNPN and SVGIG (reference sequence). V was clipped by 2 bases and J by 9 bases, with 13 bases between them. CDR3 DNA: TGTGCCTGGAGTCCACCCTTATCTAAAAAACTGTTTTTT. Encoded protein: CAWSPPLSKKLFF. Complete variable domain (other parts from reference TRBV30 and TRBJ1-4): SQTIHQWPATLVQPVGSPLSLECTVEGTSNPNLYWYRQAAGRGLQLLFYSVGIGQISSEVPQNLSASRPQDRQFILSSKKLLLSDSGFYLCAWSPPLSKKLFFGSGTQLSVL.

The chain employs TRBV27 and TRBJ1-5, with D perhaps TRBD1 (5 bases). Per the germline V gene, CDR1 is MNHEY and CDR2 is SMNVEV (reference sequence). The V end was cut by 2 bases, the J end by 8 bases, with 13 bases between. The CDR3 sequence is 14 residues long. The CDR3 nucleotides read TGTGCCAGCAGTTTAGATGGGTTGGGGGAGCCCCAGCATTTT. Protein sequence: CASSLDGLGEPQHF.

The rearrangement uses TRBV10-3 and TRBJ2-3, with D maybe TRBD2 (6 bases). The CDR3 extends over 13 amino acids. Germline V gene lookup returns CDR1 ENHRY and CDR2 SYGVKD. The CDR3 region is CAGGPGVTDTQYF. The CDR3 bases are TGTGCTGGAGGCCCGGGGGTAACAGATACGCAGTATTTT.

V is TRBV19 and J is TRBJ2-5, with D possibly called TRBD1 or TRBD2 (6 bases each). Deletions cut 2 bases from V and 1 base from J, with 8 bases between. The CDR3 contains 14 residues. CDR1 is LNHDA, CDR2 SQIVND, per germline (reference sequence). The CDR3 sequence: CASSIWGAQETQYF. The CDR3 DNA is TGTGCCAGTAGTATATGGGGGGCCCAAGAGACCCAGTACTTC.

The rearrangement uses TRBV11-1 and TRBJ2-1; unclear D gene. The V end was cut by 6 bases, the J end by 4 bases, with 19 bases between. Germline V gives CDR1 SGHAT, CDR2 FQDESV (reference sequence). CDR3 length equals 16 residues. The CDR3 reads CASSSPPVRVYNEQFF. CDR3 nucleotides: TGTGCCAGCAGTTCTCCTCCCGTTCGCGTATACAATGAGCAGTTCTTC.

The rearrangement links TRBV2 to TRBJ2-5; 7 positions agree with TRBD1. CDR3 size: 14 residues. Germline values: CDR1 SNHLY, CDR2 FYNNEI. J was trimmed by 2 bases and V by 6 bases; bases with no gene match: 6. Here the CDR3 DNA reads TGTGCCAGCAGCACGCCAGGGGGACAAGAGACCCAGTACTTC. Protein product: CASSTPGGQETQYF.

This chain uses TRBV9 with TRBJ2-1; D perhaps matches TRBD1 (7 bases). The CDR3 length is 15 residues. The germline gives CDR1 SGDLS, CDR2 YYNGEE. The V and J ends lost 0 bases and 6 bases respectively, with 13 bases between them. The CDR3: CASSVVEGASNEQFF. The CDR3 nucleotides are TGTGCCAGCAGCGTAGTGGAGGGGGCGTCCAATGAGCAGTTCTTC.

V usage is TRBV5-1 and J usage is TRBJ1-2, with D possibly TRBD1 on 5 matching bases. The germline V and J ends were trimmed by 3 bases and 11 bases, with 20 bases remaining between them. Germline loops: CDR1 SGHRS, CDR2 YFSETQ. The length of the CDR3 is 14 residues. CDR3 sequence reads: CASSSEGNFREYTF. CDR3 nucleotide sequence: TGCGCCAGCAGCTCGGAGGGCAACTTCAGGGAGTACACCTTC.

This chain uses TRBV28 with TRBJ1-1; TRBD1 might be the D (5 bases). Germline CDR1 reads MDHEN; CDR2 reads SYDVKM. Trimming removed 6 bases at V and 2 bases at J, with 7 bases between. This CDR3 is 12 amino acids long. The CDR3, as DNA: TGTGCCAGCAGACAGGCTAACACTGAAGCTTTCTTT. As protein: CASRQANTEAFF. Full variable domain (remainder filled in from reference TRBV28 and TRBJ1-1): DVKVTQSSRYLVKRTGEKVFLECVQDMDHENMFWYRQDPGLGLRLIYFSYDVKMKEKGDIPEGYSVSREKKERFSLILESASTNQTSMYLCASRQANTEAFFGQGTRLTVV.

This clone occurred once. The chain joins TRBV4-3 to TRBJ1-1, with a weak D call TRBD1 (5 bases). The CDR3 loop spans 16 amino acids. Trimming took off 5 bases at V and 3 bases at J, with 19 bases between the two ends. Germline V gene data show CDR1 as LGHNA and CDR2 as YSLEER. Written as DNA, the CDR3 is TGCGCCAGCAGCGCCCGAGAGGGCAGCAGGGACACTGAAGCTTTCTTT. Translating gives CASSAREGSRDTEAFF.

V is TRBV4-2 and J is TRBJ2-7, with 10 bases fitting TRBD2. Trimming took 4 bases from V and 1 from J; bases not matched to a gene: 4. The CDR3 is 15 amino acids. Per germline, CDR1 LGHNA and CDR2 YNFKEQ. The CDR3 protein is CASSPGLAESYEQYF. The CDR3 coding sequence is TGTGCCAGCAGCCCCGGACTAGCGGAGTCCTACGAGCAGTACTTC.

The V gene is TRBV18, the J gene TRBJ2-7, with D possibly matching TRBD1 (5 bases). Germline CDR1 KGHSH, CDR2 LQKENI. This CDR3 has 14 residues. The germline V and J ends were trimmed by 2 bases and 3 bases, with 11 bases remaining between them. CDR3: CASSPFNRSYEQYF. The CDR3 DNA follows: TGTGCCAGCTCACCATTCAACAGGAGCTACGAGCAGTACTTC.

The V gene is TRBV9, the J gene TRBJ2-1, with TRBD2 as a possible D gene (6 bases). The V and J ends lost 4 bases and 7 bases respectively, with 15 bases between them. Germline V gene sequence: CDR1 SGDLS, CDR2 YYNGEE. This CDR3 has 14 amino acids. The CDR3 nucleotides read TGTGCCAGCAGCCCTCGGGACTTTCTTAATGAGCAGTTCTTC. The encoded protein is CASSPRDFLNEQFF.

The rearrangement uses TRBV28 and TRBJ2-4; D unresolved. V lost 7 bases, J lost 8 bases, and 18 bases lay in between. The CDR3 is 14 residues long. The germline CDR1 and CDR2 sequences are MDHEN and SYDVKM. The CDR3: CASTSSHSMDIQYF. CDR3 bases: TGTGCCAGCACCTCCTCCCACTCCATGGACATTCAGTACTTC.

The chain combines TRBV6-2 or TRBV6-3 with TRBJ1-5; TRBD1 might be the D (6 bases). V lost 2 bases and J lost 5, with 10 bases in between. The CDR3 extends over 14 amino acids. Germline loops: CDR1 MNHEY, CDR2 SVGEGT. The CDR3: CASSYGGDYQPQHF. As DNA, the CDR3 is TGTGCCAGCAGTTACGGGGGCGACTATCAGCCCCAGCATTTT.

V is TRBV7-9 and J is TRBJ2-5; tentatively, D is TRBD1 (6 bases). The CDR3 runs 14 residues. With 8 bases removed from V and 1 base from J, the gap between germline ends came to 14 bases. CDR1 is SEHNR, CDR2 FQNEAQ, per germline (reference sequence). The chain's CDR3 is CASEPPDSQETQYF. The CDR3 coding sequence is TGTGCCAGCGAGCCGCCGGACAGCCAAGAGACCCAGTACTTC.

The chain has TRBV9 and TRBJ1-2, with TRBD1 identical over 10 bases. The CDR3 loop spans 17 amino acids. The ends lost 0 bases at V and 8 bases at J; junction bases unmatched: 13. Germline V gene data show CDR1 as SGDLS and CDR2 as YYNGEE. CDR3 sequence reads: CASSVEPSGTGVKGYTF. In DNA form, the CDR3 reads TGTGCCAGCAGCGTAGAGCCCTCCGGGACAGGGGTGAAGGGCTACACCTTC.

As DNA, the CDR3 is TGTGCCAGCAGCTTTAAGCGGGGGGGCTTGGAGCAGTTCTTC. Its protein is CASSFKRGGLEQFF. V gene TRBV5-4 combines with J gene TRBJ2-1; 10 nucleotides match TRBD2. The germline gives CDR1 SGHNT, CDR2 YYREEE (reference sequence). V was pared by 2 bases and J by 10 bases, with 6 bases of the junction left unmatched. The CDR3 is 14 residues long.